The entry that follows covers one T cell receptor (beta chain) sequence. Under the authors' procedure: Nucleated cell number was recorded as an estimate derived from reference gene primer amplification. Profiling relied on immunoSEQ multiplex PCR, and the TCRdb table lists in-frame clones only, not all of them. D and trimming were read from the DNA, whereas the V and J calls and clone size are those reported in that table. The table has about 120,000 clones, over 70% seen once. These data belong to a study of blood T cell repertoires in COVID-19. Study overall: There were acute and convalescent COVID-19 samples, and they came from the United States, Italy and Spain.

CDR3 length: 14 amino acids. CDR1 is MNHEY and CDR2 is SMNVEV in the germline V gene (reference sequence). V lost 7 bases and J 0 bases, leaving 12 bases between the germline ends. The sample taken for sequencing was peripheral blood. The chain joins TRBV27 to TRBJ1-1, with D hard to call. This TCR came from a woman aged 50 to 60 with acute or convalescent COVID-19. The CDR3: CASKPAGLNTEAFF. The DNA of the CDR3 is TGTGCCAGCAAACCGGCAGGTCTGAACACTGAAGCTTTCTTT.